This TCR beta chain was captured by sequencing in a study of blood T cell repertoires in COVID-19 (dated by TCRdb to the early 2020s). Study-level background: Collaborator samples came from the United States, Italy and Spain and covered acute and convalescent phases of COVID-19. The repertoires were made available in a free public database intended to serve as a resource for research on the immune response to SARS-CoV-2. A de-identified subject ID, COVID-19 status, age in years and sex were almost always included in the sample metadata. The material from the prospective study consisted of cDNA or gDNA derived from T cells, B-cell-depleted T cells, or PBMCs. Where HLA class I and class II types were available, the types were taken from metadata supplied by the sample provider, not from assay-based typing. The samples were drawn from two sources: the first 160 participants of the ongoing ImmuneRACE study, and fewer than 1,500 subjects contributed by 6 global collaborators. Subjects who had been exposed to COVID-19, were actively infected with it, or had recovered from it provided the deeply sampled blood TCRbeta repertoires that made up the dataset. The paper's findings and limits, for the study overall: Clinical and demographic metadata were provided uncurated, with the amount varying by source and participant.

Including the terminal cysteine and phenylalanine, the CDR3 comprises 13 residues. Left in the record is the CDR3 DNA by itself, 39 bases read in frame from the first base. From a lookup of the germline V gene, CDR1 and CDR2 are MGHDK and SYGVNS. Relative to germline, V is 4 bases shorter and J is 5 bases shorter, with 11 bases between their ends. The immunoSEQ Assay, a bias-controlled multiplex PCR, was used to amplify TCRbeta CDR3 regions from genomic DNA. The study's processing was this. Nucleated cell counts per sample were estimated from amplification of reference gene primers within the assay. To quantify the absolute abundance of each unique TCRbeta CDR3 rearrangement, sequence reads were collapsed and filtered. For each sample, productive Simpson clonality was calculated as the square root of Simpson's diversity index over productive rearrangements. The immuneACCESS repertoire file appears here via TCRdb, limited to in-frame rearrangements. These files lack a portion of the clones; in checked studies, under half of the deficit traces to unresolved V genes, and the cause of the others is not known. V, J and clone size are taken as reported in that table, and D and trimming were inferred from the DNA itself. The sample includes 250,000 or so clones, with 86% observed a single time. The ten biggest clones cover about 12% of the sample.

Points on this clone: Its antigen has not been determined. No qualities accompany the bases; no much larger clone lies one base away.

Each collaborating institution followed its own protocols to collect whole blood in K2EDTA tubes. For TCRbeta analysis, collaborators shipped samples as frozen whole blood, isolated PBMCs, or DNA extracted from either of those sample types. Sequences were obtained from peripheral blood. The TCR originated in a man older than 75 with acute or convalescent COVID-19. The chain joins TRBV25-1 to TRBJ1-1; matching of 6 bases hints at TRBD1 as the D gene. The CDR3 has the sequence CASSGQGRTEAFF. The bases are TGTGCCAGCAGTGGGCAGGGGCGGACTGAAGCTTTCTTT.